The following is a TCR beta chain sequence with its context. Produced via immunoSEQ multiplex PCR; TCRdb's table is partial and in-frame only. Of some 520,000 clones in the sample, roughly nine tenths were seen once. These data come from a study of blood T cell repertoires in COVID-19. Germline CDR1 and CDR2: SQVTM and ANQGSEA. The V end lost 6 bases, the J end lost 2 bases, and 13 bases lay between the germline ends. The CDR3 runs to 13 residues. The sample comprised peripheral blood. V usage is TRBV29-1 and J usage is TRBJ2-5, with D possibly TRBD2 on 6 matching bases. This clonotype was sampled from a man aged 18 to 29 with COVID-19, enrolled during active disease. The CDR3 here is CSVKGRNQETQYF. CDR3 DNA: TGCAGCGTCAAAGGGAGGAATCAAGAGACCCAGTACTTC.